The following is a TCR beta chain sequence with its context. The data stem from a study of T cell changes during pregnancy in multiple sclerosis. Germline V lookup: CDR1 SGHDT, CDR2 YYEEEE. V lost 5 bases, J lost 0 bases, and 12 bases stayed unmatched. The CDR3 totals 18 residues. Sequenced by immunoSEQ multiplex PCR; TCRdb stores in-frame clones only, minus some. The sample includes about 100,000 clones, around 93% of them seen just once. Sequenced material: peripheral blood, taken in the third trimester of pregnancy. This TCR was recovered from a female donor in good health, enrolled as a control in a pregnancy study. The V gene is TRBV5-6, the J gene TRBJ2-1; 9 bases line up with TRBD2. CDR3 in DNA: TGTGCCAGCAGTCCCGGGACTAGCAGTACCTCCTCCTACAATGAGCAGTTCTTC. Residues: CASSPGTSSTSSYNEQFF.